Sequencing of this T cell receptor beta chain was carried out in a study of blood T cell repertoires in COVID-19. Turning to the study itself: Acute and convalescent COVID-19 samples came from the United States, Italy and Spain. T cells, B-cell-depleted T cells, or PBMCs supplied cDNA or gDNA.

From germline, CDR1 is KGHSH and CDR2 LQKENI. V was shortened by 5 bases and J by 4 bases, with 11 bases between the two germline ends. The CDR3 consists of 13 residues. The assay was immunoSEQ multiplex PCR, and TCRdb's table has in-frame clones only and misses some. The profile shows a few hundred thousand clones, 84% of them singletons. The source is a woman aged 40 to 55 who had recovered from COVID-19. The V and J genes are TRBV18 and TRBJ1-1; maybe TRBD1 (5 bases). The sequenced sample consisted of peripheral blood. The CDR3 region has the DNA TGTGCCAGCTCATCCGGGGGTCGCACTGAAGCTTTCTTT. Translated, it gives CASSSGGRTEAFF.